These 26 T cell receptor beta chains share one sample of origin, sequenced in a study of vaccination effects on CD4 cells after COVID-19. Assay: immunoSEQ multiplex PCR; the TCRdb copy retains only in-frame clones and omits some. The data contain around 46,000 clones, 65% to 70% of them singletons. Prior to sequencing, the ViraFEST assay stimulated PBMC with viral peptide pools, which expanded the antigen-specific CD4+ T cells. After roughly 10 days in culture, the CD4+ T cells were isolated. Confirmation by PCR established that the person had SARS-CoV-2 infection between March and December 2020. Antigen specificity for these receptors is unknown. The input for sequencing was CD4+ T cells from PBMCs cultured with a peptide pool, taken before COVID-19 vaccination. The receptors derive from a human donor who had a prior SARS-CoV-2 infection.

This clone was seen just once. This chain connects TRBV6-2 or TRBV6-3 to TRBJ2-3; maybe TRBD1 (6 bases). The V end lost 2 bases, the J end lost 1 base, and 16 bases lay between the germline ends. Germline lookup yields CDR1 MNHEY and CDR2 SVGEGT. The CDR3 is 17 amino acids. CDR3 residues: CASSYGTTGRGTDTQYF. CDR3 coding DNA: TGTGCCAGCAGTTACGGGACCACAGGGAGAGGCACAGATACGCAGTATTTT.

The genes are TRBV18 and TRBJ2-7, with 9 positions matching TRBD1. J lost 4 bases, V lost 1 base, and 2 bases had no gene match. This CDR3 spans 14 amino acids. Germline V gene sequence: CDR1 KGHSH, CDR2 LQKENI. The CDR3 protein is CASSPRQGGYEQYF. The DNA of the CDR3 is TGTGCCAGCTCACCACGACAGGGGGGGTACGAGCAGTACTTC.

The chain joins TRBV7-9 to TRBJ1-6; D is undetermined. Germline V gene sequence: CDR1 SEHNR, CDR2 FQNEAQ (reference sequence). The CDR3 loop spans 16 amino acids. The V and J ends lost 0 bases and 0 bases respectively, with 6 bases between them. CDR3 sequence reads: CASSLAAPSYNSPLHF. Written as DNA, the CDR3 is TGTGCCAGCAGCTTAGCTGCGCCCTCCTATAATTCACCCCTCCACTTT.

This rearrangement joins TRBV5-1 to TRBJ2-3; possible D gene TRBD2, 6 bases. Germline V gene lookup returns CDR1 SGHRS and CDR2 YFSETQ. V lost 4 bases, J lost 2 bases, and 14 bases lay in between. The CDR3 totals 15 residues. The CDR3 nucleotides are TGCGCCAGCAGCCCGATGGCGGGGCTCACAGATACGCAGTATTTT. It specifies CASSPMAGLTDTQYF. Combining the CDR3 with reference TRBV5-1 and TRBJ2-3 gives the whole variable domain KAGVTQTPRYLIKTRGQQVTLSCSPISGHRSVSWYQQTPGQGLQFLFEYFSETQRNKGNFPGRFSGRQFSNSRSEMNVSTLELGDSALYLCASSPMAGLTDTQYFGPGTRLTVL.

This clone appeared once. CDR3 sequence: CSVGTSAYTDTQYF. DNA for the CDR3: TGCAGCGTTGGGACTAGCGCCTACACAGATACGCAGTATTTT. The rearrangement links TRBV29-1 to TRBJ2-3, with 9 bases aligning to TRBD2. Germline CDR1 reads SQVTM; CDR2 reads ANQGSEA. The CDR3 length is 14 residues. With V trimmed by 4 bases and J by 2 bases, 4 bases remained unmatched.

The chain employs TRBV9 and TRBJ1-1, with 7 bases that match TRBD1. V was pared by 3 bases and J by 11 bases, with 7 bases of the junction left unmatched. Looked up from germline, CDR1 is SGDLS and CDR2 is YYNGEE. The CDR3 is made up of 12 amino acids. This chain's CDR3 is CASSAGGQRAFF. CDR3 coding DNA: TGTGCCAGCAGCGCCGGGGGACAGCGGGCTTTCTTT. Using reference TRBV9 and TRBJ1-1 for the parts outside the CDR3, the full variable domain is DSGVTQTPKHLITATGQRVTLRCSPRSGDLSVYWYQQSLDQGLQFLIQYYNGEERAKGNILERFSAQQFPDLHSELNLSSLELGDSALYFCASSAGGQRAFFGQGTRLTVV.

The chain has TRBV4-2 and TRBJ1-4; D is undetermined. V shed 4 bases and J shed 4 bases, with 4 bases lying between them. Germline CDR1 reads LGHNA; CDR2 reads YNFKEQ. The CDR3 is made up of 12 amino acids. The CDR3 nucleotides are TGTGCCAGCAGCCTCTATAATGAAAAACTGTTTTTT. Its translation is CASSLYNEKLFF.

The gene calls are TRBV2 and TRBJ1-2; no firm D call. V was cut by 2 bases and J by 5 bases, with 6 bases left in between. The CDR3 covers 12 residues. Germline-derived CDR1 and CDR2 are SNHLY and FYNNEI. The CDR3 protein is CASSEYPYGYTF. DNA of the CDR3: TGTGCCAGCAGTGAATACCCATATGGCTACACCTTC.

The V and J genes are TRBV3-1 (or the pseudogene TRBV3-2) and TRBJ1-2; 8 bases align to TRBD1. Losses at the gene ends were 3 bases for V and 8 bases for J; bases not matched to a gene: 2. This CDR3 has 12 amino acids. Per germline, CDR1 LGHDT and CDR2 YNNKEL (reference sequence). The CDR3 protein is CASSHRGRGYTF. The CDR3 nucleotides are TGTGCCAGCAGCCACAGGGGGCGCGGCTACACCTTC.

CDR3 region: CATSRASAEAYEQYF. CDR3 DNA: TGTGCCACCAGCAGAGCGTCAGCGGAAGCCTACGAGCAGTACTTC. V usage is TRBV15 and J usage is TRBJ2-7, with D maybe TRBD2 (5 bases). This CDR3 contains 15 residues. The V end lost 1 base, the J end lost 2 bases, and 12 bases lay between the germline ends. Germline-derived CDR1 and CDR2 are LNHNV and YYDKDF (reference sequence).

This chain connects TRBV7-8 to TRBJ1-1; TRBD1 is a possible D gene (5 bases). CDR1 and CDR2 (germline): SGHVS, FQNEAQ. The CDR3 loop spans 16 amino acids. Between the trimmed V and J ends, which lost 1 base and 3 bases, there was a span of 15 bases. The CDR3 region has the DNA TGTGCCAGCAGCTTAGGTTTTGGGGGAGACTACACTGAAGCTTTCTTT. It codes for CASSLGFGGDYTEAFF.

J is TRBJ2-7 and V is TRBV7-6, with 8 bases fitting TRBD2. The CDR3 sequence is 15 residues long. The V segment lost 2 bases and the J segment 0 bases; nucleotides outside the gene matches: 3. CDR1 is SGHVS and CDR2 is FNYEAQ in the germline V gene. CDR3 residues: CASSLSGSASYEQYF. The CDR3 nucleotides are TGTGCCAGCAGCTTAAGCGGGAGCGCCTCCTACGAGCAGTACTTC. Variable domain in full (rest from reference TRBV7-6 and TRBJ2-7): GAGVSQSPRYKVTKRGQDVALRCDPISGHVSLYWYRQALGQGPEFLTYFNYEAQQDKSGLPNDRFSAERPEGSISTLTIQRTEQRDSAMYRCASSLSGSASYEQYFGPGTRLTVT.

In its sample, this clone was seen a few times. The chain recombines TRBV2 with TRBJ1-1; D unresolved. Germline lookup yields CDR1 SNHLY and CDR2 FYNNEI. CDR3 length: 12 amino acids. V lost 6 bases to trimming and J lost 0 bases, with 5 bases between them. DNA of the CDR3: TGTGCCAGCAGGAGGGTGAACACTGAAGCTTTCTTT. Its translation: CASRRVNTEAFF. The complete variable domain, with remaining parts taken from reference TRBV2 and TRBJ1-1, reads EPEVTQTPSHQVTQMGQEVILRCVPISNHLYFYWYRQILGQKVEFLVSFYNNEISEKSEIFDDQFSVERPDGSNFTLKIRSTKLEDSAMYFCASRRVNTEAFFGQGTRLTVV.

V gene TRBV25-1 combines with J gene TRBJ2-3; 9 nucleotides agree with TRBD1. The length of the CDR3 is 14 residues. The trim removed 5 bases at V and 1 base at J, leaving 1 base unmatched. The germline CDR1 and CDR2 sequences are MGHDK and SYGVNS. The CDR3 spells CASSWTGGTDTQYF. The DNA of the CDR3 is TGTGCCAGCAGTTGGACAGGGGGCACAGATACGCAGTATTTT.

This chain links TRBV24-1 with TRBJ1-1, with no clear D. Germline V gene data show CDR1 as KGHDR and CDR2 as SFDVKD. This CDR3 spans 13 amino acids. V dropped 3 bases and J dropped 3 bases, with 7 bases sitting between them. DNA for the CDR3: TGTGCCACCAGTGATGACACTTACACTGAAGCTTTCTTT. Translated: CATSDDTYTEAFF.

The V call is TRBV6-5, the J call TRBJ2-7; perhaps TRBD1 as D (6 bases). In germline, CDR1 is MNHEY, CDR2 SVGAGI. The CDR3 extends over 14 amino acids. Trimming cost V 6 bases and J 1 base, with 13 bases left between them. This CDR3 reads CASSGDRNSYEQYF. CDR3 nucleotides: TGTGCCAGCAGCGGCGACAGGAATTCCTACGAGCAGTACTTC.

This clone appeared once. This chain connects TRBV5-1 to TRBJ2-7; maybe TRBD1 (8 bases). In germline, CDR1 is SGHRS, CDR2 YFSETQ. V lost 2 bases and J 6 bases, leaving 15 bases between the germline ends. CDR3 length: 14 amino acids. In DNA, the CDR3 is TGCGCCAGCAGCTTTCCGACAGGGGAGGGCGAGCAGTACTTC. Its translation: CASSFPTGEGEQYF.

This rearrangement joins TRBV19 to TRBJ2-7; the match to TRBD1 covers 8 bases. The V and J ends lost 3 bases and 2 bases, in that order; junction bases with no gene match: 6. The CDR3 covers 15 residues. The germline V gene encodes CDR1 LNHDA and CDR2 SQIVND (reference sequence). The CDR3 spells CASSIATGATYEQYF. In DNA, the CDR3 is TGTGCCAGTAGTATCGCGACAGGGGCTACCTACGAGCAGTACTTC. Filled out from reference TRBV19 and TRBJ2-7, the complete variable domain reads DGGITQSPKYLFRKEGQNVTLSCEQNLNHDAMYWYRQDPGQGLRLIYYSQIVNDFQKGDIAEGYSVSREKKESFPLTVTSAQKNPTAFYLCASSIATGATYEQYFGPGTRLTVT.

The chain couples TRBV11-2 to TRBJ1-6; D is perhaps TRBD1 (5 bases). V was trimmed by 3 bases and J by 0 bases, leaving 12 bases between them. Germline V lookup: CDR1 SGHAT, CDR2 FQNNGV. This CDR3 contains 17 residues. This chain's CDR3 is CASSLQQGSSYNSPLHF. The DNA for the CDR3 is TGTGCCAGCAGCTTGCAGCAGGGCAGCTCCTATAATTCACCCCTCCACTTT.

The chain's CDR3 is CASSVQRGGQETQYF. DNA of the CDR3: TGTGCCAGCAGCGTCCAGCGGGGGGGCCAAGAGACCCAGTACTTC. The gene calls are TRBV9 and TRBJ2-5, with TRBD2 matching 10 bases. The CDR3 has 15 residues. V shed 2 bases, J shed 1 base, and the junction held 2 bases outside the gene matches. Germline lookup yields CDR1 SGDLS and CDR2 YYNGEE.

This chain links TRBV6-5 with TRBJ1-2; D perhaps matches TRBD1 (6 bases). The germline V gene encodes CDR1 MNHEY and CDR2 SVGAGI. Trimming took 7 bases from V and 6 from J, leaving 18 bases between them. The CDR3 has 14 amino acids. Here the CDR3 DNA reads TGTGCCAGCACAGAGTCCCGGACAGTCAATGGCTACACCTTC. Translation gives CASTESRTVNGYTF.

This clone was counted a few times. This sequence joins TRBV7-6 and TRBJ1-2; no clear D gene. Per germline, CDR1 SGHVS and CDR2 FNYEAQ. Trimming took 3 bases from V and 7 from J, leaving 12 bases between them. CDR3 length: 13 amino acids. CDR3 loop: CASSFAEGGGYTF. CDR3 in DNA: TGTGCCAGCAGCTTTGCCGAGGGCGGTGGCTACACCTTC.

As DNA, the CDR3 is TGCGCCAGCAGCTTGGCCCCCGGGTCCGGCTACGAGCAGTACTTC. It is translated as CASSLAPGSGYEQYF. The chain uses TRBV5-1 and TRBJ2-7, with no clear D. The CDR3 contains 15 residues. Germline V gives CDR1 SGHRS, CDR2 YFSETQ. V lost 0 bases, J lost 3 bases, and 13 bases lay in between. Looking up the rest from reference TRBV5-1 and TRBJ2-7 gives the full variable domain: KAGVTQTPRYLIKTRGQQVTLSCSPISGHRSVSWYQQTPGQGLQFLFEYFSETQRNKGNFPGRFSGRQFSNSRSEMNVSTLELGDSALYLCASSLAPGSGYEQYFGPGTRLTVT.

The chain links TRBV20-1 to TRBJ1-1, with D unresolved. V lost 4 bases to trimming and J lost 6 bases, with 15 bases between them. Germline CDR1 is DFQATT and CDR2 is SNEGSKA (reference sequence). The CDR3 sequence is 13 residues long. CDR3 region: CSATEDRYSEAFF. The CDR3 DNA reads TGCAGTGCTACTGAGGATCGGTACTCTGAAGCTTTCTTT.

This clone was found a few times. The CDR3 is CASSLSLSSYNEQFF. The CDR3 DNA sequence: TGTGCCAGCAGCTTGAGTCTGAGCTCCTACAATGAGCAGTTCTTC. The V gene is TRBV5-5, the J gene TRBJ2-1, with D unclear. Germline V gene data show CDR1 as SGHKS and CDR2 as YYEKEE (reference sequence). Trimming shortened V by 1 base and J by 0 bases, and 8 bases separated the two germline ends. The CDR3 runs 15 residues.

For the CDR3, the DNA is TGCGCCAGCAGCTCTCTACCGAGCACAGATACGCAGTATTTT. It specifies CASSSLPSTDTQYF. This chain connects TRBV5-1 to TRBJ2-3; D unclear. CDR1 and CDR2 (germline): SGHRS, YFSETQ. The germline V and J ends were trimmed by 3 bases and 0 bases, with 8 bases remaining between them. This CDR3 contains 14 residues.